This TCR beta chain was found in a study of T-cell memory formation after mild COVID-19. Study-wide background: Among the donors, TCR clusters were largely specific to each donor. Study-wide results and caveats: Among clones contracting day 15 to 85, CD4/CD8 was balanced, whereas later expanders leaned CD4+. Some clones that responded turned up in pre-infection memory, which suggests that cross-reactive memory joined in.

Researchers used 5'RACE with constant-segment primers to make TCR alpha and TCR beta cDNA libraries that carry sample barcodes and UMIs. A single record per CDR3 protein comes from TCRdb applying MiXCR to the 5' RACE reads. Seen here are 250,000 to 300,000 distinct CDR3 sequences, 15% to 20% observed once, and the top ten hold more than 20%. CDR3 length: 17 amino acids. Germline CDR1 is MNHEY and CDR2 is SMNVEV (reference sequence). Trimming stripped 1 base from V and 6 bases from J, with 19 bases between. Points on this clonotype: The antigen is undetermined.

The receptor was isolated from a man between 18 and 29 years old who had mild COVID-19 (a few samples of this study predate the infection). Cell type and time point are not known. Sequenced input: PBMCs or a T cell subset sorted from them (not recorded which). The V call is TRBV27, the J call TRBJ2-1; D is perhaps TRBD2 (7 bases). CDR3 in amino acids: CASSLYGWGGPLNEQFF. Written as DNA, the CDR3 is TGTGCCAGCAGTTTATATGGTTGGGGGGGGCCCCTCAATGAGCAGTTCTTC.